These 2 T cell receptor beta chains originate from one sample sequenced in a study of blood T cell repertoires in COVID-19. This table comes from immunoSEQ multiplex PCR, and its TCRdb copy is limited to in-frame clones, with some not included. The data hold 200,000 to 250,000 clones, with about four fifths observed a single time. The sequenced material came from PBMCs or T cells enriched from blood (not recorded which). These receptors all stem from a middle-aged woman who had recovered from COVID-19.

The rearrangement links TRBV7-9 to TRBJ1-2, with TRBD1 as a possible D gene (5 bases). The CDR3 runs to 12 residues. Germline V lookup: CDR1 SEHNR, CDR2 FQNEAQ (reference sequence). V lost 3 bases, J lost 9 bases, and 11 bases lay in between. CDR3 in amino acids: CASSLFRESYTF. CDR3 DNA: TGTGCCAGCAGCTTGTTCAGGGAAAGCTACACCTTC.

This clone was detected only once. The rearrangement joins TRBV7-2 to TRBJ2-2; 7 positions agree with TRBD2. The CDR3 loop spans 16 amino acids. V trimming: 5 bases; J trimming: 2 bases; junction bases outside the gene matches: 8. Germline V CDR1 and CDR2: SGHTA, FQGNSA. CDR3 protein: CASSARGRANTGELFF. The DNA for the CDR3 is TGTGCCAGCAGCGCCCGCGGGAGAGCCAACACCGGGGAGCTGTTTTTT. Full variable domain (rest looked up from reference TRBV7-2 and TRBJ2-2): GAGVSQSPSNKVTEKGKDVELRCDPISGHTALYWYRQSLGQGLEFLIYFQGNSAPDKSGLPSDRFSAERTGGSVSTLTIQRTQQEDSAVYLCASSARGRANTGELFFGEGSRLTVL.